This TCR beta chain was sequenced during a study of regulatory T cells in long-lasting Graves disease. General observations from the study: Relative to newly diagnosed Graves' patients, persistent ones had lower TCR diversity.

Time point here: newly diagnosed GD, antithyroid drugs for less than 3 months. After RNA was extracted from PBMCs, the TCR library was made from it. The patients included were those that came from an endocrinology department in Xi'an, China. Construction of the TCR beta libraries employed iRepertoire HTBI primers in conjunction with Arm-PCR of CDR3 regions. One entry per CDR3 protein, called by TCRdb with MiXCR from the multiplex PCR reads. Counted here are fewer than 450,000 distinct CDR3 sequences, around 16% occurring once; the ten biggest clones make up about 8.2%. Concerning this clonotype itself: Antigen: not known.

In addition, the sample was reused for a study of T cells in Graves' hyperthyroidism and ophthalmopathy. That study reports: Primed by the HTBI set, a first-round RT-PCR was run on the TCR CDR3. Most clonotypes expanded in the thyroid (above 0.001) were also present in blood.

The receptor was derived from a woman aged 40 to 50 with Graves disease. Sample: peripheral blood mononuclear cells (PBMCs), taken at new diagnosis, from a patient treated with antithyroid drugs.

The CDR3 DNA sequence: TGTGCCACTGGGACGGTGAACACCGGGGAGCTGTTTTTT. Its protein is CATGTVNTGELFF. This chain links TRBV28 with TRBJ2-2; D may match TRBD1 or TRBD2 (5 bases each). V dropped 10 bases and J dropped 1 base, with 10 bases sitting between them. CDR1 is MDHEN and CDR2 is SYDVKM in the germline V gene. CDR3 length: 13 amino acids.